The 32 T cell receptor beta chains reported below all come from one sample, sequenced in a study of identical twins. In TCRdb, the 5' RACE reads were re-called with MiXCR into one record per CDR3 protein. The sample records around 230,000 distinct CDR3 sequences, roughly 9.4% being singletons. Sequencing used memory (CD45RO+) T cells sorted from blood. These receptor sequences come from a woman aged 18-29 years in good health.

This chain uses TRBV21-1 with TRBJ2-2; the table's D call, TRBD2, has no DNA check behind it. TRBV21-1 is a listed pseudogene. This CDR3 region has 18 residues. CDR3 in DNA: TGTGCCAGCACCCCCCTCTTGGAGGGAGTCCCAGGGACCGGGGAGCTGTTTTTT. Protein sequence: CASTPLLEGVPGTGELFF.

This clonotype was seen ten or more times. The chain combines TRBV6-1 with TRBJ2-7; TRBD2 aligns across 11 bases. Germline V CDR1 and CDR2: MNHNS, SASEGT. The CDR3 totals 14 residues. J was trimmed by 5 bases and V by 6 bases; bases with no gene match: 6. Here the CDR3 DNA reads TGTGCCAGCAGCAAACTAGCGGGGGTGAACGAGCAGTACTTC. Its protein product is CASSKLAGVNEQYF.

In this sample, this clonotype turned up many times. The rearrangement joins TRBV7-2 to TRBJ2-2; D possibly corresponds to TRBD1 (6 bases). The CDR3 has 17 amino acids. V lost 1 base and J lost 0, with 12 bases in between. The germline V gene has CDR1 SGHTA and CDR2 FQGNSA. The CDR3 region has the DNA TGTGCCAGCAGCTTAGGGCCAGGGGCTTCGAACACCGGGGAGCTGTTTTTT. It translates to CASSLGPGASNTGELFF.

This clonotype has a handful of counts. The V gene is TRBV18, the J gene TRBJ2-5, with D unclear. The germline V gene encodes CDR1 KGHSH and CDR2 LQKENI. The germline V and J ends were trimmed by 2 bases and 5 bases, with 9 bases remaining between them. This CDR3 contains 13 residues. CDR3 nucleotides: TGTGCCAGCTCACCAGGAATCGTGGAGACCCAGTACTTC. Its translation is CASSPGIVETQYF.

This chain connects TRBV19 to TRBJ2-1, with 7 bases lining up with TRBD1. J gave up 4 bases and V 6 bases, and 18 bases lay outside the gene matches. Germline V gene data show CDR1 as LNHDA and CDR2 as SQIVND (reference sequence). The CDR3 contains 18 residues. CDR3 DNA: TGTGCCAGTAGCCCGACCCTGACAGGGCTACTGTTGTACAATGAGCAGTTCTTC. Protein product: CASSPTLTGLLLYNEQFF.

This clonotype came up a few times. The genes are TRBV5-1 and TRBJ2-5, with TRBD2 matching over 9 bases. The CDR3 is 16 amino acids. CDR1 and CDR2 from the germline V gene are SGHRS and YFSETQ. V gave up 0 bases and J gave up 0 bases; unmatched junction bases: 3. The CDR3 nucleotides read TGCGCCAGCAGCTTGGCCTCTAGCGGGAACCAAGAGACCCAGTACTTC. This encodes CASSLASSGNQETQYF.

The chain is built from TRBV11-3 and TRBJ2-3; 8 bases agree with TRBD2. The CDR3 runs 16 residues. Germline CDR1 is SGHNT and CDR2 is YENEEA. The ends lost 0 bases at V and 4 bases at J; junction bases unmatched: 6. For the CDR3, the DNA is TGTGCCAGCAGCTTAGAGGGTAGCGGGGTAGCAGATACGCAGTATTTT. It codes for CASSLEGSGVADTQYF.

The rearrangement joins TRBV5-1 to TRBJ2-3; tentative D call: TRBD2 (6 bases). Germline loops: CDR1 SGHRS, CDR2 YFSETQ. V shed 8 bases and J shed 0 bases, with 19 bases lying between them. The CDR3 spans 16 residues. CDR3 protein: CASSTGAGRSTDTQYF. In DNA form, the CDR3 reads TGCGCCAGTTCCACTGGCGCGGGGAGGAGCACAGATACGCAGTATTTT.

This clonotype was observed a handful of times. The chain couples TRBV20-1 to TRBJ2-5; D might be TRBD2 (5 bases). Trimming left V 4 bases short and J 1 base short, with 13 bases between. CDR1 and CDR2 (germline): DFQATT, SNEGSKA (reference sequence). The CDR3 covers 14 residues. CDR3 residues: CSATSNSAQETQYF. The CDR3 DNA sequence: TGCAGTGCTACTTCCAATAGCGCCCAAGAGACCCAGTACTTC.

This clonotype occurred many times. The chain uses TRBV9 and TRBJ2-2; D perhaps matches TRBD2 (5 bases). Looked up from germline, CDR1 is SGDLS and CDR2 is YYNGEE. V was cut by 5 bases and J by 7 bases, with 12 bases left in between. CDR3 length equals 13 residues. CDR3 sequence: CASSGSASGELFF. The CDR3 DNA follows: TGTGCCAGCAGTGGGAGCGCAAGCGGGGAGCTGTTTTTT.

The rearrangement links TRBV10-1 to TRBJ2-2; 10 nucleotides line up with TRBD2. Trimming took 3 bases from V and 4 from J; bases not matched to a gene: 5. The CDR3 extends over 16 amino acids. The germline gives CDR1 WNHNN, CDR2 SYGVQD (reference sequence). The DNA for the CDR3 is TGCGCCAGCAGTGACCAGCGGGGGGGAGGCACCGGGGAGCTGTTTTTT. Translated: CASSDQRGGGTGELFF.

This clonotype showed up many times. The chain couples TRBV5-1 to TRBJ2-1; 11 bases match TRBD2. J was trimmed by 8 bases and V by 6 bases; bases with no gene match: 10. CDR1 and CDR2 (germline): SGHRS, YFSETQ. The CDR3 runs to 15 residues. This CDR3 reads CASTLSGRALDEQFF. CDR3 nucleotides: TGCGCCAGCACCCTTAGCGGGAGGGCCCTCGATGAGCAGTTCTTC.

V usage is TRBV10-3 and J usage is TRBJ2-6; no firm D call. CDR1 and CDR2 from the germline V gene are ENHRY and SYGVKD. This CDR3 region has 15 residues. Trimming removed 3 bases from V and 0 bases from J, with 6 bases in between. CDR3 protein: CAISDQASGANVLTF. DNA of the CDR3: TGTGCCATCAGTGATCAAGCCTCTGGGGCCAACGTCCTGACTTTC.

This clonotype has only a few counts. This chain connects TRBV18 to TRBJ2-3; 7 bases line up with TRBD2. Trimming at V came to 2 bases and at J to 2 bases, leaving 1 base not matched to a gene. Germline-derived CDR1 and CDR2 are KGHSH and LQKENI. The CDR3 is 14 residues long. The CDR3 reads CASSPGTNTDTQYF. As DNA, the CDR3 is TGTGCCAGCTCACCAGGGACTAACACAGATACGCAGTATTTT.

A note on this clonotype: A much larger clone sits a single nucleotide away, making a read error possible. The CDR3 does not close with the conserved phenylalanine or tryptophan, likely indicating a read error. The chain joins TRBV5-1 to TRBJ2-7; possibly TRBD2 for D (5 bases). V lost 2 bases and J lost 3, with 9 bases in between. CDR1 and CDR2 (germline): SGHRS, YFSETQ. The CDR3 length is 13 residues. The CDR3 DNA is TGCGCCAGCAGCTTAGGACTGGGCTACGAGCAGTACTTA. Protein sequence: CASSLGLGYEQYL.

This clonotype has just a few counts. This sequence joins TRBV19 and TRBJ1-1; maybe TRBD1 (6 bases). CDR3 length: 14 residues. CDR1 and CDR2 (germline): LNHDA, SQIVND (reference sequence). V was clipped by 2 bases and J by 5 bases, with 12 bases between them. DNA of the CDR3: TGTGCCAGTAGTATAACAGGGCTAGGAACTGAAGCTTTCTTT. It specifies CASSITGLGTEAFF.

The J gene is TRBJ2-6, the V gene TRBV7-9; D might be TRBD2 (5 bases). This CDR3 has 16 amino acids. Germline-derived CDR1 and CDR2 are SEHNR and FQNEAQ (reference sequence). The V end lost 5 bases, the J end lost 0 bases, and 11 bases lay between the germline ends. The CDR3 protein is CASSRGLYSGANVLTF. CDR3 sequence (DNA): TGTGCCAGCAGCCGAGGGCTTTACTCTGGGGCCAACGTCCTGACTTTC.

The J gene is TRBJ2-6, the V gene TRBV2, with D unresolved. The CDR3 runs to 15 residues. The V end was cut by 2 bases, the J end by 0 bases, with 5 bases between. Germline CDR1 is SNHLY and CDR2 is FYNNEI. The CDR3 region is CASSEWSSGANVLTF. In nucleotides, the CDR3 is TGTGCCAGCAGTGAATGGTCCTCTGGGGCCAACGTCCTGACTTTC.

This clonotype was counted at least ten times. V is TRBV5-1 and J is TRBJ2-1; D possibly corresponds to TRBD2 (6 bases). Germline V lookup: CDR1 SGHRS, CDR2 YFSETQ. Trimming took off 3 bases at V and 4 bases at J, with 20 bases between the two ends. The length of the CDR3 is 17 residues. CDR3 sequence: CASSSSLQRVAYNEQFF. Written as DNA, the CDR3 is TGCGCCAGCAGCTCCAGCCTTCAGCGGGTGGCGTACAATGAGCAGTTCTTC.

This clonotype appeared a few times. The chain joins TRBV9 to TRBJ2-4; tentative D call: TRBD2 (5 bases). The CDR3 runs 18 residues. The ends were cut back, 2 bases at V and 0 bases at J, with 18 bases in the middle. Germline-derived CDR1 and CDR2 are SGDLS and YYNGEE. CDR3 protein: CASSVDSGRSLAKNIQYF. Written as DNA, the CDR3 is TGTGCCAGCAGCGTGGACTCGGGCCGATCTCTAGCCAAAAACATTCAGTACTTC. The whole variable domain, remainder taken from reference TRBV9 and TRBJ2-4, is DSGVTQTPKHLITATGQRVTLRCSPRSGDLSVYWYQQSLDQGLQFLIQYYNGEERAKGNILERFSAQQFPDLHSELNLSSLELGDSALYFCASSVDSGRSLAKNIQYFGAGTRLSVL.

Many counts were recorded for this clonotype. The chain has TRBV25-1 and TRBJ2-7; D unclear. The CDR3 runs 14 residues. V was shortened by 5 bases and J by 0 bases, with 11 bases between the two germline ends. In germline, CDR1 is MGHDK, CDR2 SYGVNS. CDR3 sequence: CASSLSGDSYEQYF. In DNA form, the CDR3 reads TGTGCCAGCAGTCTAAGTGGGGACTCCTACGAGCAGTACTTC.

This clonotype was counted only a few times. The chain is built from TRBV12-3 or TRBV12-4 and TRBJ2-3, with TRBD2 as a possible D gene (5 bases). The CDR3 covers 15 residues. Trimming left V 6 bases short and J 2 bases short, with 15 bases between. The CDR3 protein is CASSPETGLTDTQYF. The CDR3 coding sequence is TGTGCCAGCAGCCCGGAGACTGGACTCACAGATACGCAGTATTTT.

This clonotype was seen many times. The chain is built from TRBV24-1 and TRBJ2-2; maybe TRBD1 (6 bases). The CDR3 length is 16 residues. Per germline, CDR1 KGHDR and CDR2 SFDVKD. Trimming left V 2 bases short and J 0 bases short, with 9 bases between. The CDR3: CATSDSRTANTGELFF. CDR3 bases: TGTGCCACCAGTGATTCCCGGACAGCGAACACCGGGGAGCTGTTTTTT.

This clonotype was seen a few times. The chain joins TRBV20-1 to TRBJ2-7; D not resolved. The CDR3 spans 14 residues. CDR1 and CDR2 from the germline V gene are DFQATT and SNEGSKA (reference sequence). V was shortened by 0 bases and J by 1 base, with 10 bases between the two germline ends. As DNA, the CDR3 is TGCAGTGCTAGAGATCTTTCTGATTCCTACGAGCAGTACTTC. Protein product: CSARDLSDSYEQYF.

This chain uses TRBV3-1 with TRBJ2-2, with D tentatively TRBD1 or TRBD2 (5 bases each). Trimming cost V 0 bases and J 5 bases, with 10 bases left between them. CDR3 length: 15 amino acids. The V gene's germline CDR1 is LGHDT and CDR2 YNNKEL (reference sequence). The CDR3 bases are TGTGCCAGCAGCCAAGATCCCGGGACGACCGGGGAGCTGTTTTTT. It yields the protein CASSQDPGTTGELFF.

This clonotype came up many times. The V and J genes are TRBV7-2 and TRBJ2-5; the match to TRBD2 covers 8 bases. Germline lookup yields CDR1 SGHTA and CDR2 FQGNSA. V gave up 5 bases and J gave up 5 bases; unmatched junction bases: 7. The CDR3 spans 14 residues. The CDR3 reads CASSPGLGFETQYF. CDR3 sequence (DNA): TGTGCCAGCAGCCCGGGACTAGGGTTTGAGACCCAGTACTTC.

The J gene is TRBJ1-1, the V gene TRBV7-9; no clear D gene. CDR3 size: 15 residues. Per germline, CDR1 SEHNR and CDR2 FQNEAQ (reference sequence). V was trimmed by 2 bases and J by 4 bases, leaving 14 bases between them. This CDR3 is CASSLLSFGSTEAFF. The CDR3 DNA reads TGTGCCAGCAGCTTATTGTCCTTTGGAAGCACTGAAGCTTTCTTT. Filled out from reference TRBV7-9 and TRBJ1-1, the complete variable domain reads DTGVSQNPRHKITKRGQNVTFRCDPISEHNRLYWYRQTLGQGPEFLTYFQNEAQLEKSRLLSDRFSAERPKGSFSTLEIQRTEQGDSAMYLCASSLLSFGSTEAFFGQGTRLTVV.

This chain connects TRBV5-5 to TRBJ2-4; 8 nucleotides agree with TRBD1. Germline CDR1 reads SGHKS; CDR2 reads YYEKEE (reference sequence). CDR3 length: 15 amino acids. V dropped 0 bases and J dropped 6; count of bases not matched to a gene: 5. CDR3 in amino acids: CASSLDDRGPNIQYF. CDR3 in DNA: TGTGCCAGCAGCTTGGACGACAGGGGTCCAAACATTCAGTACTTC.

This clonotype was detected only a few times. The chain joins TRBV20-1 to TRBJ1-5, with TRBD1 as a possible D gene (5 bases). The CDR3 sequence is 13 residues long. CDR1 and CDR2 from the germline V gene are DFQATT and SNEGSKA (reference sequence). V was pared by 3 bases and J by 7 bases, with 13 bases between. The CDR3 region has the DNA TGCAGTGCTAGTAAAGGGGTCGGACAGCCCCAGCATTTT. It is translated as CSASKGVGQPQHF.

This clonotype has ten or more counts. The rearrangement links TRBV7-9 to TRBJ2-3; 11 positions match TRBD2. This CDR3 has 15 amino acids. V lost 5 bases and J lost 3; bases outside the gene matches: 4. Germline CDR1 SEHNR, CDR2 FQNEAQ (reference sequence). This CDR3 reads CASSDGTSGTDTQYF. For the CDR3, the DNA is TGTGCCAGCAGCGACGGGACTAGCGGAACAGATACGCAGTATTTT.

This clonotype was picked up a small number of times. The genes are TRBV7-9 and TRBJ1-4; D is perhaps TRBD1 (5 bases). Germline V gives CDR1 SEHNR, CDR2 FQNEAQ (reference sequence). V gave up 4 bases and J gave up 4 bases, with 13 bases separating them. The CDR3 runs 15 residues. The CDR3: CASSSSMGHNEKLFF. The CDR3 nucleotides are TGTGCCAGCAGCTCATCGATGGGGCATAATGAAAAACTGTTTTTT.

This clonotype was counted only a few times. The chain combines TRBV15 with TRBJ2-2, with 9 bases aligning to TRBD1. CDR3 length: 16 residues. Looked up from germline, CDR1 is LNHNV and CDR2 is YYDKDF (reference sequence). V was pared by 0 bases and J by 7 bases, with 6 bases of the junction left unmatched. The CDR3 reads CATSRDIQGAGGELFF. DNA for the CDR3: TGTGCCACCAGCAGAGATATACAGGGGGCAGGCGGGGAGCTGTTTTTT.